The rows below give T cell receptor beta chains drawn from one sample of a study of blood T cell repertoires in COVID-19. Measured with immunoSEQ multiplex PCR; TCRdb has only the in-frame clones, and not every one. Among roughly 190,000 clones listed, approximately 84% were seen once. Input material: PBMCs or T cells enriched from blood (not recorded which). These receptor sequences come from a woman aged 30 to 39 who had recovered from COVID-19. Each CDR3 is given without its conserved first and last residue.

TRBV19	ASTHQGTGYNSPLH
TRBV28	ASSSQNMNTEAF
TRBV5-4	ASSGPGGADTQY
TRBV2	ASSEVRVHNSPLH
TRBV7-2	ASSLWASTSTDTQY
TRBV14	ASSPSDRRGYT
TRBV9	ASSVTGTGGKLLSYNEQF
TRBV19	ASNLLGGGTGELF
TRBV19	ASAGERRDTQY
TRBV10-2	APPLTVNQPQH
TRBV7-9	ASSFPWTSGRYEQF
TRBV28	ASLRDQGLRAF
TRBV19	ATRYGASSYEQY
TRBV5-1	ASSFTGISGANVLT
TRBV30	AWRGQGNSNYGYT
TRBV9	ASSVGWGAGVLHTQY
TRBV28	ASSRTGWNNQPQH
TRBV5-1	ASRLDRGPPYEQY
TRBV9	ASSPPSRGVYNEQF
TRBV7-8	ASSLRTGKSNQPQH
TRBV28	ASSYPRSPTEAF
TRBV6-4	ASSEDNNYGYT
TRBV10-2	ASSVAGAGGEQF
TRBV18	ASSPQGQGLSGANVLT
TRBV5-6	ASSSGWGTRGSNQPQH
TRBV6-5	ASSSHTGGVYGYT
TRBV25-1	ASSEIGGGTEAF
TRBV28	ASSTSGQGSLETQY
TRBV5-1	ASNLAGGTYEQY
TRBV4-1	ASSQDRLQGGNSPLH
TRBV28	ASRWDRELRGYT
TRBV6-5	ASTVAGRYNEQF
TRBV9	ASSPGTRTYEQY
TRBV19	ASSTWTGMKNTEAF
TRBV3-1/TRBV3-2	ASSQTGTANEKLF
TRBV21-1	ASSKDAGDYRNTIY
TRBV6-4	ASSRTGNTEAF
TRBV6-5	ASKSSGPLIPLH
TRBV6-5	ASSYDARILGGGYT
TRBV7-2	ASRIQGGNSPLH
TRBV5-5	ASSGQGDVYYGYT
TRBV24-1	ATSDSGQGAYGYT
TRBV5-1	ASSLSSLAEQETQY
TRBV5-8	ASSLGLAGVYNEQF
TRBV27	ASSLQGFGTEAF
TRBV19	ASSIPGQGLGAQY
TRBV5-1	ASSSLLAGTGELF
TRBV6-5	ASSQPPLVF
TRBV28	ASSLERSEVGSPLH
TRBV5-5	ASSRIKTSGRDNEQF
TRBV6-2/TRBV6-3	ASSQGVIQPQH
TRBV13	ASSSSGGAQETQY
TRBV14	ASSQERALSEKLF
TRBV28	ASSMTGSKKPGNTIY
TRBV12-2	ASRLAGTPGETQY
TRBV7-2	ASSLTSGQSKNIQY
TRBV12-3/TRBV12-4	ASSLSMNTEAF
TRBV19	ASRGVAYEQY
TRBV27	ASARGATEAF